This paragraph reports one T cell receptor (beta chain). Its antigen remains unidentified. This specimen belongs to a study of lymphopenia after photon versus proton radiotherapy. The study, taken as a whole, reports: A bigger post-nadir fall in TCR diversity correlated inversely with survival time in deceased patients.

Germline trimming cut 4 bases from V and 1 base from J; bases unmatched to any gene: 6. The CDR3 loop spans 17 amino acids. In germline, CDR1 is LGHNA, CDR2 YSLEER. This table comes from immunoSEQ multiplex PCR, and its TCRdb copy is limited to in-frame clones, with some not included. The sample consists of under 65,000 clones, roughly 83% of them appearing once. This sample comprised peripheral blood, obtained from a patient treated with proton-based radiotherapy. The J gene is TRBJ2-6, the V gene TRBV4-3; 8 bases line up with TRBD1. The clonotype originates from a man in his sixties with pancreatic cancer. DNA for the CDR3: TGCGCCAGCAGCCCGGACAGGGAGAGGTCTGGGGCCAACGTCCTGACTTTC. It is translated as CASSPDRERSGANVLTF.